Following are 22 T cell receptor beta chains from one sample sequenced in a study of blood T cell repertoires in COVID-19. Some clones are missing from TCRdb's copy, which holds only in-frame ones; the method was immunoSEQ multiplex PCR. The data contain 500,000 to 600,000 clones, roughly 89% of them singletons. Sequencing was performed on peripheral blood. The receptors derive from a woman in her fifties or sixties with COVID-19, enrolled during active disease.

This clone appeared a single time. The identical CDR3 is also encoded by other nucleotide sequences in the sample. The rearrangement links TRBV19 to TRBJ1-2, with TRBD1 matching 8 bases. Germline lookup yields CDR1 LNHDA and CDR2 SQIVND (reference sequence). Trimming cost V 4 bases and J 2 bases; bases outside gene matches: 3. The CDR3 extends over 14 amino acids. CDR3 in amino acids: CASSTGQGNYGYTF. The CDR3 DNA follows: TGTGCCAGTAGTACCGGACAGGGAAACTATGGCTACACCTTC.

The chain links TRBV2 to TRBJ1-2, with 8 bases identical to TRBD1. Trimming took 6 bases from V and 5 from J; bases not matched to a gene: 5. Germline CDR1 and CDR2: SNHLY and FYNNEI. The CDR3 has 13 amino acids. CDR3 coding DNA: TGTGCCAGCAGCCCCCGGACAGGGTATGGCTACACCTTC. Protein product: CASSPRTGYGYTF.

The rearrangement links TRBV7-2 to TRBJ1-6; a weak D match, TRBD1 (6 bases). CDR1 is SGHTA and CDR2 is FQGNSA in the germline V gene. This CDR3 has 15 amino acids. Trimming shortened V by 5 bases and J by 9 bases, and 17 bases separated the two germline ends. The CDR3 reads CASSRRTDSSSPLHF. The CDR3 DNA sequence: TGTGCCAGCAGCCGTCGGACGGACAGCTCTTCACCCCTCCACTTT.

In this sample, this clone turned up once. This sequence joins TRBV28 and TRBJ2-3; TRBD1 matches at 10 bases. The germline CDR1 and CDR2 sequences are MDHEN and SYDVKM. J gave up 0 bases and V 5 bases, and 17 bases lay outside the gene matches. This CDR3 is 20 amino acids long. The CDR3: CASSPPPPFGTGVSTDTQYF. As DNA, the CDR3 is TGTGCCAGCAGTCCACCACCCCCTTTTGGGACAGGGGTAAGCACAGATACGCAGTATTTT.

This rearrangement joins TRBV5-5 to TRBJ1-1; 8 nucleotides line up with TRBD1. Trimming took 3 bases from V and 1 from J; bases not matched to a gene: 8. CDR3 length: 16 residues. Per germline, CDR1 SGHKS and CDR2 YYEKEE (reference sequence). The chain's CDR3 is CASSSGQGIRNTEAFF. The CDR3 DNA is TGTGCCAGCAGCTCCGGACAGGGAATACGGAACACTGAAGCTTTCTTT. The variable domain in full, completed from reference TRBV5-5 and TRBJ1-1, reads DAGVTQSPTHLIKTRGQQVTLRCSPISGHKSVSWYQQVLGQGPQFIFQYYEKEERGRGNFPDRFSARQFPNYSSELNVNALLLGDSALYLCASSSGQGIRNTEAFFGQGTRLTVV.

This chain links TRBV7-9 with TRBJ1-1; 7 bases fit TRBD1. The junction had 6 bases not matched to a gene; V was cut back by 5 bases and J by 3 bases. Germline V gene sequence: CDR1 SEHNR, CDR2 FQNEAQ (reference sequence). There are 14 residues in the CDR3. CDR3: CASSLQGSDTEAFF. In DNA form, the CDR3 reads TGTGCCAGCAGCCTACAGGGGAGCGACACTGAAGCTTTCTTT. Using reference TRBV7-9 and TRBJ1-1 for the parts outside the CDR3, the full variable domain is DTGVSQNPRHKITKRGQNVTFRCDPISEHNRLYWYRQTLGQGPEFLTYFQNEAQLEKSRLLSDRFSAERPKGSFSTLEIQRTEQGDSAMYLCASSLQGSDTEAFFGQGTRLTVV.

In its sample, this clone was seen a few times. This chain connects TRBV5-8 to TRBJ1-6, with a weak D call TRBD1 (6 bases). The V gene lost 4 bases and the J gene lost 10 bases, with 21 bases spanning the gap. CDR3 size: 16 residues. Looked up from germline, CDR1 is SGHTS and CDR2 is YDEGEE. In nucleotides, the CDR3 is TGTGCCAGCAGCCCCGACTACAGGGAGAAGAGGTCACCCCTCCACTTT. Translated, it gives CASSPDYREKRSPLHF.

The CDR3 sequence is CASSPPTSRGNIQYF. Written as DNA, the CDR3 is TGTGCCAGCAGCCCCCCGACTAGCCGCGGAAACATTCAGTACTTC. The chain is built from TRBV7-8 and TRBJ2-4; 7 bases fit TRBD2. CDR1 SGHVS and CDR2 FQNEAQ come from the germline V gene. V lost 5 bases, J lost 6 bases, and 10 bases stayed unmatched. This CDR3 has 15 amino acids. Full variable domain (remainder filled in from reference TRBV7-8 and TRBJ2-4): GAGVSQSPRYKVAKRGQDVALRCDPISGHVSLFWYQQALGQGPEFLTYFQNEAQLDKSGLPSDRFFAERPEGSVSTLKIQRTQQEDSAVYLCASSPPTSRGNIQYFGAGTRLSVL.

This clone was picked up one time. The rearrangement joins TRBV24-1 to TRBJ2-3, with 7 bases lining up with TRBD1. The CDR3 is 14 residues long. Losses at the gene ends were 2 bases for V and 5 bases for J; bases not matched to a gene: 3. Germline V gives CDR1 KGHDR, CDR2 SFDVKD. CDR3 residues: CATSDYRGLDTQYF. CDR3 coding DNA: TGTGCCACCAGTGATTATAGGGGGCTAGATACGCAGTATTTT.

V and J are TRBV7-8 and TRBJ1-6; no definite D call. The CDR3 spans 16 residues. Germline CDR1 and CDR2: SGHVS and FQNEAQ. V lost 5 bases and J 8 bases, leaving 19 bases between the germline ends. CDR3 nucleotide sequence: TGTGCCAGCAGCCTCCTGGGGAGGGAATCGTATTCACCCCTCCACTTT. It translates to CASSLLGRESYSPLHF.

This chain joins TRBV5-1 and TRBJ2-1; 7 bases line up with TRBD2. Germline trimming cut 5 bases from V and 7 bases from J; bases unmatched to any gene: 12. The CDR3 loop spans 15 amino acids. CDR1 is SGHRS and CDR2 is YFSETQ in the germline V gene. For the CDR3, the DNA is TGCGCCAGCAGACGTAGCCGGGGGGAGTATAATGAGCAGTTCTTC. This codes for CASRRSRGEYNEQFF.

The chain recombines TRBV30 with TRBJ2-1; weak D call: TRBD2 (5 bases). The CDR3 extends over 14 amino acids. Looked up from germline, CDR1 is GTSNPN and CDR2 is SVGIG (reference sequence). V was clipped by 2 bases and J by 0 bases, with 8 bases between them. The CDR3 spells CAWSRGISYNEQFF. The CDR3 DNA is TGTGCCTGGAGTCGAGGGATCTCCTACAATGAGCAGTTCTTC.

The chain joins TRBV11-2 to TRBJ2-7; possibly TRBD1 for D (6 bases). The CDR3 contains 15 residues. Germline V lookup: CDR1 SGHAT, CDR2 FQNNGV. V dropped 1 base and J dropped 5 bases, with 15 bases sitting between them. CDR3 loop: CASSLVRSPGDEQYF. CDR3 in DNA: TGTGCCAGCAGCTTAGTACGGTCCCCAGGGGACGAGCAGTACTTC. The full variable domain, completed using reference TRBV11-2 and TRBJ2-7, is EAGVAQSPRYKIIEKRQSVAFWCNPISGHATLYWYQQILGQGPKLLIQFQNNGVVDDSQLPKDRFSAERLKGVDSTLKIQPAKLEDSAVYLCASSLVRSPGDEQYFGPGTRLTVT.

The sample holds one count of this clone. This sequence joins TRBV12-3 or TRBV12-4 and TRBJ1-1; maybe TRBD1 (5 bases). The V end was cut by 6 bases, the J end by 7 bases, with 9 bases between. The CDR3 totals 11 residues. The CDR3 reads CASSLDSEAFF. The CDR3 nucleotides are TGTGCCAGCAGCCTTGACAGTGAAGCTTTCTTT.

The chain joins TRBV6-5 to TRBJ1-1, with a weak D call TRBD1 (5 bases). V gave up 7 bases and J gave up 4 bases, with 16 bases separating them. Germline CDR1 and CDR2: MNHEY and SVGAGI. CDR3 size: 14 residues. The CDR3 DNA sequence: TGTGCCAGCATCCCTTCCCGGGGGAGCACTGAAGCTTTCTTT. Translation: CASIPSRGSTEAFF.

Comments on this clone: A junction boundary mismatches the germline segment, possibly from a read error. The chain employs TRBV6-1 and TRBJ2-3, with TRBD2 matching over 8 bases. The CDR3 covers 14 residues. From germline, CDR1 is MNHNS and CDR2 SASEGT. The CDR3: CASCDSGGTDTQYF. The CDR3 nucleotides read TGTGCCAGCTGTGATAGCGGGGGCACAGATACGCAGTATTTT.

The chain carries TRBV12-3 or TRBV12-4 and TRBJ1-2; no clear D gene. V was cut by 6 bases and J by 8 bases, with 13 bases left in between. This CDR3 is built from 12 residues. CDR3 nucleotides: TGTGCCAGCAGCCCTTACAGTCGGGGCTACACCTTC. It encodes CASSPYSRGYTF.

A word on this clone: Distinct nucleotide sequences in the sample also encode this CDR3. In nucleotides, the CDR3 is TGTGCCAGCAGCCCAACAGGGGGCGGCTATGGCTACACCTTC. Translated: CASSPTGGGYGYTF. The chain uses TRBV3-1 (or the pseudogene TRBV3-2) and TRBJ1-2, with 9 bases lining up with TRBD1. This CDR3 has 14 amino acids. J lost 4 bases, V lost 4 bases, and 4 bases had no gene match. Germline CDR1 reads LGHDT; CDR2 reads YNNKEL (reference sequence).

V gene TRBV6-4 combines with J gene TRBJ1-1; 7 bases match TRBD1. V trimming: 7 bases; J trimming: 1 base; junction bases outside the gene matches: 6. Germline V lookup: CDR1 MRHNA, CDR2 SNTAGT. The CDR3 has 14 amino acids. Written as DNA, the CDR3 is TGTGCCAGCAAAAAGGGACAGACGAACACTGAAGCTTTCTTT. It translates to CASKKGQTNTEAFF.

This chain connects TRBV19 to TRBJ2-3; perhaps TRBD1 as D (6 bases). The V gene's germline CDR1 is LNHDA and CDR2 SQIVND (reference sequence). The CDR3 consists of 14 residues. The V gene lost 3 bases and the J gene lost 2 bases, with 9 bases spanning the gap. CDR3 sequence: CASSIGGFTDTQYF. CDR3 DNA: TGTGCCAGTAGTATTGGGGGCTTCACAGATACGCAGTATTTT.

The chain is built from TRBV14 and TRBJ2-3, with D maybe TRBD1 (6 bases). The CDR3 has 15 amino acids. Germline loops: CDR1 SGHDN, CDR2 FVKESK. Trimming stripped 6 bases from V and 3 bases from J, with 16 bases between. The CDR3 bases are TGTGCCAGCAGTCGCAACAGGGTAGCGACAGATACGCAGTATTTT. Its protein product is CASSRNRVATDTQYF. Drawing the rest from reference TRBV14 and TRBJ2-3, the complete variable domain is EAGVTQFPSHSVIEKGQTVTLRCDPISGHDNLYWYRRVMGKEIKFLLHFVKESKQDESGMPNNRFLAERTGGTYSTLKVQPAELEDSGVYFCASSRNRVATDTQYFGPGTRLTVL.

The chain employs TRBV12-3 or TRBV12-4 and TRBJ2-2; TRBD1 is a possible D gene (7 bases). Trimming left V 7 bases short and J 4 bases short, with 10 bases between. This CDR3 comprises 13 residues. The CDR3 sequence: CASTQGGTGELFF. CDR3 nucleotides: TGTGCCAGCACCCAGGGGGGCACCGGGGAGCTGTTTTTT.